This T cell receptor (beta chain) was sequenced for a study of CD8+ T cells in alopecia areata. Extracted RNA was reverse transcribed, and the resulting cDNA served as sequencing template. Profiled with immunoSEQ multiplex PCR; TCRdb holds only in-frame clones, not every one. The sample records about 170,000 clones, about three fifths being singletons. Germline loops: CDR1 MNHEY, CDR2 SVGAGI. J was trimmed by 5 bases and V by 6 bases; bases with no gene match: 9. The CDR3 extends over 15 amino acids. Treatment indicated: oral pan-JAK inhibitor, 5-10 mg twice daily. The sample here was CD4+ T cells sorted from blood, taken between weeks 55 and 65, from a patient treated with tofacitinib. The TCR originated in a human donor with alopecia areata. The chain is built from TRBV6-5 and TRBJ2-3, with 9 bases aligning to TRBD2. The CDR3 DNA reads as TGTGCCAGCAGGCCACAGCGGGGGGCTGGAGATACGCAGTATTTT. Protein sequence: CASRPQRGAGDTQYF.